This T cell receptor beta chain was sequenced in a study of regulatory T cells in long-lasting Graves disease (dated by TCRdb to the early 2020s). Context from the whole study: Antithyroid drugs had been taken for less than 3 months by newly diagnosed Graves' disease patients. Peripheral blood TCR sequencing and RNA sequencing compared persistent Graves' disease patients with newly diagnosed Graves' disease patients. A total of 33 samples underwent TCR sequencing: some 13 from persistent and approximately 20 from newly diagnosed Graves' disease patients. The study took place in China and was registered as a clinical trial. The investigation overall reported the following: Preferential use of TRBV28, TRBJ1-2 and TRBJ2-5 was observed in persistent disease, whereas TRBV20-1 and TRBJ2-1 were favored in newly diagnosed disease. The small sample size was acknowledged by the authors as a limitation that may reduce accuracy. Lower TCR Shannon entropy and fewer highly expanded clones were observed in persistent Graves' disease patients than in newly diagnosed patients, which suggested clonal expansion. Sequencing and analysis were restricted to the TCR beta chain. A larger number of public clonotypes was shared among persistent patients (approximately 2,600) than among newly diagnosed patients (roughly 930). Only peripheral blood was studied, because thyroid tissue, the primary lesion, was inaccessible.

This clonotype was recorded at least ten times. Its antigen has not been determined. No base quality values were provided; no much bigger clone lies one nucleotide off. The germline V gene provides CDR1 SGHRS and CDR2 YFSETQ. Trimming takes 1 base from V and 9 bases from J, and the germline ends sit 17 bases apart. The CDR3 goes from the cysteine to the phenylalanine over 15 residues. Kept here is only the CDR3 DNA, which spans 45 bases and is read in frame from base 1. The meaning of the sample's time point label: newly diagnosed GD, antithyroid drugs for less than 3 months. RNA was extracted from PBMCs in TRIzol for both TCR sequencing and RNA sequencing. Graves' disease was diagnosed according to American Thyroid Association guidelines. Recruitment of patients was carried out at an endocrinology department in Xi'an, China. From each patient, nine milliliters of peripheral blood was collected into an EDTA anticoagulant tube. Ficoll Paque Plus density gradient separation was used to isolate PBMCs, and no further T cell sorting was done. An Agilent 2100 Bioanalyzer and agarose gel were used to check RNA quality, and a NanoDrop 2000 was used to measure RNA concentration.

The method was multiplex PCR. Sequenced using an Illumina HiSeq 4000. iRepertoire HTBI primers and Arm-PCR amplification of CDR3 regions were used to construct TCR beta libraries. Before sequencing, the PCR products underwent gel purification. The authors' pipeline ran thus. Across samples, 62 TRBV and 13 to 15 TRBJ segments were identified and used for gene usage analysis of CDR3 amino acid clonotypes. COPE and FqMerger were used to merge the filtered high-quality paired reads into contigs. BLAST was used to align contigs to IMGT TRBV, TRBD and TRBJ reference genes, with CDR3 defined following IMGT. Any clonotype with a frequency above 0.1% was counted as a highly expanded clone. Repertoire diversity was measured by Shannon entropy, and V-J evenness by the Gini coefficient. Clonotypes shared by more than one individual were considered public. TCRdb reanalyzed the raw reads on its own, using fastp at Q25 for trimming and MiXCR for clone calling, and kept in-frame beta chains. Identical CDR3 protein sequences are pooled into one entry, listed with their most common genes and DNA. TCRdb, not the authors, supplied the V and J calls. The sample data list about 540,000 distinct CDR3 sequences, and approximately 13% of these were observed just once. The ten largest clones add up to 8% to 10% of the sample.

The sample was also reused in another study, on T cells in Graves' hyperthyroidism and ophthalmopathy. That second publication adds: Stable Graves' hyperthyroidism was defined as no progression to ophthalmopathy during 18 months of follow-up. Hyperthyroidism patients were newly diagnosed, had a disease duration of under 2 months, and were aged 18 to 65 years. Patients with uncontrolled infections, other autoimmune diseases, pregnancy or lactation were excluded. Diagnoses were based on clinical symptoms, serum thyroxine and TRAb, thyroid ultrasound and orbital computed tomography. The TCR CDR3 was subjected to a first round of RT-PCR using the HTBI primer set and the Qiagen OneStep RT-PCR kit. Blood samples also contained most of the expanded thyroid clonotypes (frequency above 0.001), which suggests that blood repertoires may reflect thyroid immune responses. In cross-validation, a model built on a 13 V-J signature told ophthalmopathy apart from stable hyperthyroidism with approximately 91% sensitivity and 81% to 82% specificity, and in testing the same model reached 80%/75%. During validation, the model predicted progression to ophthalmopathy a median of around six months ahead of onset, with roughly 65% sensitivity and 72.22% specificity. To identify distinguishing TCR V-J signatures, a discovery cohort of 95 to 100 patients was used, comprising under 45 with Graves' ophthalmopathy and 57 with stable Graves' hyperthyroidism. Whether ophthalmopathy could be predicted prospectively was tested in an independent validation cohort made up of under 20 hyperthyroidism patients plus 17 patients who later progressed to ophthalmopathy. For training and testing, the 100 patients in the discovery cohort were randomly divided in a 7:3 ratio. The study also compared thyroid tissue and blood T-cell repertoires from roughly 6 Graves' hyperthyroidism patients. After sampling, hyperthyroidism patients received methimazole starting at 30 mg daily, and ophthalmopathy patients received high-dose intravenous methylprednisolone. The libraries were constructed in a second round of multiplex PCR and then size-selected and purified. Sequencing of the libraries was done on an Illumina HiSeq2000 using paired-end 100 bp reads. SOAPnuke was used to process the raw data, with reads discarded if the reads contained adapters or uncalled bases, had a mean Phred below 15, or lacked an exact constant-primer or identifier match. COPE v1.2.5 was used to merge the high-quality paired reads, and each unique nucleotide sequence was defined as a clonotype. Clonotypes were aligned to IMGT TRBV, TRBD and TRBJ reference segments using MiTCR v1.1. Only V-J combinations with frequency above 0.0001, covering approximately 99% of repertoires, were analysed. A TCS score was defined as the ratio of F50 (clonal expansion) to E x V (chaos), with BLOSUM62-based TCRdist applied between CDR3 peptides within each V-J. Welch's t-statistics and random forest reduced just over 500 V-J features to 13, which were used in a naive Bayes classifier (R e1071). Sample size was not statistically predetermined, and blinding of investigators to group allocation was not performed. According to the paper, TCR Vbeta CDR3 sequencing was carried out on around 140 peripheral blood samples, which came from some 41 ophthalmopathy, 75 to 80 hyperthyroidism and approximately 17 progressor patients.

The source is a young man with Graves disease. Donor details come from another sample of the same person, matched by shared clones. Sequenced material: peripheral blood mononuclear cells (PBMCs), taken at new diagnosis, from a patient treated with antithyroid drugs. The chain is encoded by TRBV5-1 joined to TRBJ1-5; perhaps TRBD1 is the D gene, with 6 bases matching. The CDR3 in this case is CASSLSLGAAWPQHF. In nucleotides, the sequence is TGCGCCAGCAGCTTGAGTCTGGGGGCCGCTTGGCCCCAGCATTTT.